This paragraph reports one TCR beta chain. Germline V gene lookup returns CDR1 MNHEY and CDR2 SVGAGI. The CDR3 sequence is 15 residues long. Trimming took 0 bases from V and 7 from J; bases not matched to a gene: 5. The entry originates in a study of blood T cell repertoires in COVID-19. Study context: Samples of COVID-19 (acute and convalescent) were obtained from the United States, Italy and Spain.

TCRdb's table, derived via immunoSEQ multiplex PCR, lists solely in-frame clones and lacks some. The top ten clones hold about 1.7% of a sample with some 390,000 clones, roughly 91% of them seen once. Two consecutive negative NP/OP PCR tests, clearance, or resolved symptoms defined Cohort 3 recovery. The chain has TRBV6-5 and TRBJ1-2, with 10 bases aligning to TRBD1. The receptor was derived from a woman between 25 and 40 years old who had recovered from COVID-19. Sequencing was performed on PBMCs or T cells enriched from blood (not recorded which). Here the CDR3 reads CASSYSRTGGSGYTF. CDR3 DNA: TGTGCCAGCAGTTACTCAAGGACAGGGGGTTCTGGCTACACCTTC.